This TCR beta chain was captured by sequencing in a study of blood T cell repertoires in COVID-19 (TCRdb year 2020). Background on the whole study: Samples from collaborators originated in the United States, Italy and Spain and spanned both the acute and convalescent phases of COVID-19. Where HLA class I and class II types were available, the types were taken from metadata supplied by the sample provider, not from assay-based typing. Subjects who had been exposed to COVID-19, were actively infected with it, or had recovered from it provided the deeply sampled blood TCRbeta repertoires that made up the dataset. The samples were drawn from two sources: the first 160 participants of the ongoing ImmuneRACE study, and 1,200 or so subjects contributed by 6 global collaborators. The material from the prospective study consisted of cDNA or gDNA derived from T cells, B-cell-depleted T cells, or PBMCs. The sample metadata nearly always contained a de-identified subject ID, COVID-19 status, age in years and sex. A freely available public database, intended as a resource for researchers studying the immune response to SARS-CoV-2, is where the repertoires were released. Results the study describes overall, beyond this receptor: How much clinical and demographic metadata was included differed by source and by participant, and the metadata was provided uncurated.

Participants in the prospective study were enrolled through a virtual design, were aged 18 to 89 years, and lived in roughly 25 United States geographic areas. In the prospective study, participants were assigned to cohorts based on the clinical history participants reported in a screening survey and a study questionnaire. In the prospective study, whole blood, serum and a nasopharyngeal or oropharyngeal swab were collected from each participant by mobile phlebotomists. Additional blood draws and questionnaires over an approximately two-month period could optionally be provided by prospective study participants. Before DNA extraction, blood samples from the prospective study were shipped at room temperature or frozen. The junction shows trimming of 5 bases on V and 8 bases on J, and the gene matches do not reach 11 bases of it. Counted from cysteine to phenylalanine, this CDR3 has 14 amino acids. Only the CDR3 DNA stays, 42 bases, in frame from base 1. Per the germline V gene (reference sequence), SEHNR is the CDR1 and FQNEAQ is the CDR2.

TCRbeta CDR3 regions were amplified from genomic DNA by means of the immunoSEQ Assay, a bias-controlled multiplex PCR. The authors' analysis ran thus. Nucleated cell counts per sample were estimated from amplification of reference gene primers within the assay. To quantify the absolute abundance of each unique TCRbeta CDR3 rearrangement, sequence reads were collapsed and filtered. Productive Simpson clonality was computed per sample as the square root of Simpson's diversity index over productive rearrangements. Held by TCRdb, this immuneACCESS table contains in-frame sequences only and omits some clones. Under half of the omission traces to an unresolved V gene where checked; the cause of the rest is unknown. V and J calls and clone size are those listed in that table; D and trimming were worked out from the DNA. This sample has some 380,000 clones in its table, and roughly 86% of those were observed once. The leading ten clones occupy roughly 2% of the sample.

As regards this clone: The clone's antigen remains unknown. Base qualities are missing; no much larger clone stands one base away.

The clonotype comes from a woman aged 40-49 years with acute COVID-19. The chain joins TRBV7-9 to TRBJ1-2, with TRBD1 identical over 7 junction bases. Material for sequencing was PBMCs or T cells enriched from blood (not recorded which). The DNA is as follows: TGTGCCAGCAGCCCCGGACAGGTAGCGGAGGGCTACACCTTC. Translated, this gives CASSPGQVAEGYTF.